Following are 10 T cell receptor beta chains from one sample sequenced in a study of identical twins. One entry per CDR3 protein, called by TCRdb with MiXCR from the 5' RACE reads. The sample includes about 660,000 distinct CDR3 sequences, 8.6% of them seen just once. This sample was also put to use in a study of yellow fever vaccine responses in identical twins.

Sequencing input: PBMCs. The receptors were gathered from a woman between 18 and 30 years old in good health.

The J gene is TRBJ2-7, the V gene TRBV28; a possible D gene is TRBD1 (5 bases). The V gene's germline CDR1 is MDHEN and CDR2 SYDVKM. Trimming took off 2 bases at V and 3 bases at J, with 17 bases between the two ends. The CDR3 runs 16 residues. The DNA for the CDR3 is TGTGCCAGCAGTTTACTCTTGTGGCAGGGAAACTACGAGCAGTACTTC. It encodes CASSLLLWQGNYEQYF. Variable domain in full (rest from reference TRBV28 and TRBJ2-7): DVKVTQSSRYLVKRTGEKVFLECVQDMDHENMFWYRQDPGLGLRLIYFSYDVKMKEKGDIPEGYSVSREKKERFSLILESASTNQTSMYLCASSLLLWQGNYEQYFGPGTRLTVT.

This clonotype was observed at least ten times. This chain connects TRBV20-1 to TRBJ2-1; no firm D call. The CDR3 covers 15 residues. Germline V CDR1 and CDR2: DFQATT, SNEGSKA (reference sequence). Trimming stripped 3 bases from V and 1 base from J, with 13 bases between. The CDR3 region is CSASRRPVSYNEQFF. The CDR3 DNA reads TGCAGTGCTAGCCGGCGACCCGTTTCCTACAATGAGCAGTTCTTC.

This clonotype came up a few times. The V and J genes are TRBV11-3 and TRBJ1-5; 7 nucleotides agree with TRBD1. The CDR3 length is 14 residues. Germline V CDR1 and CDR2: SGHNT, YENEEA. V shed 5 bases and J 6 bases; nucleotides not matched to a gene: 7. The CDR3 sequence is CASSAKGQSQPQHF. The CDR3 DNA is TGTGCCAGCAGCGCAAAGGGACAGAGTCAGCCCCAGCATTTT.

This clonotype was detected a few times. CDR3 sequence: CASSDSTGDYNEQFF. The DNA of the CDR3 is TGTGCCAGCAGTGACTCGACAGGGGACTACAATGAGCAGTTCTTC. This chain connects TRBV6-4 to TRBJ2-1; 8 bases agree with TRBD1. Trimming cost V 0 bases and J 3 bases; bases outside gene matches: 1. Germline V CDR1 and CDR2: MRHNA, SNTAGT. The CDR3 is made up of 15 amino acids.

This clonotype was detected a few times. The chain employs TRBV20-1 and TRBJ2-7; the D gene could be TRBD1 or TRBD2 (6 bases each). The germline V and J ends were trimmed by 3 bases and 3 bases, with 9 bases remaining between them. Germline CDR1 DFQATT, CDR2 SNEGSKA (reference sequence). The CDR3 covers 12 residues. DNA of the CDR3: TGCAGTGCTAGTGGAGGGGGCTACGAGCAGTACTTC. It yields the protein CSASGGGYEQYF.

The chain uses TRBV20-1 and TRBJ2-7, with a possible D match to TRBD2 (5 bases). The germline V gene encodes CDR1 DFQATT and CDR2 SNEGSKA (reference sequence). The CDR3 is 12 amino acids. V lost 3 bases and J 4 bases, leaving 10 bases between the germline ends. CDR3 DNA sequence: TGCAGTGCTAGCGGGGAGCTTTACGAGCAGTACTTC. Protein: CSASGELYEQYF.

This clonotype was detected a few times. The chain employs TRBV4-3 and TRBJ2-6, with 9 positions matching TRBD1. The CDR3 sequence is 20 residues long. Germline lookup yields CDR1 LGHNA and CDR2 YSLEER. V was clipped by 3 bases and J by 1 base; unmatched bases: 13. Here the CDR3 reads CASSQVTRDRAPSGANVLTF. The DNA of the CDR3 is TGCGCCAGCAGCCAGGTGACCCGGGACAGGGCCCCTTCTGGGGCCAACGTCCTGACTTTC.

The chain has TRBV18 and TRBJ1-2; no clear D. The CDR3 consists of 12 residues. Trimming left V 3 bases short and J 7 bases short, with 9 bases between. The germline V gene encodes CDR1 KGHSH and CDR2 LQKENI. The CDR3 reads CASSPWAGGYTF. CDR3 sequence (DNA): TGTGCCAGCTCACCCTGGGCAGGTGGCTACACCTTC.

The chain employs TRBV6-2 or TRBV6-3 and TRBJ2-1, with 8 bases lining up with TRBD2. The germline V gene encodes CDR1 MNHEY and CDR2 SVGEGT. Trimming cost V 7 bases and J 0 bases; bases outside gene matches: 2. This CDR3 spans 14 amino acids. The CDR3, as DNA: TGTGCCAGCATCAGCGGGAGCTCCTACAATGAGCAGTTCTTC. The encoded protein is CASISGSSYNEQFF.

This clonotype was recorded once. This sequence joins TRBV29-1 and TRBJ2-3; D is perhaps TRBD2 (5 bases). V lost 6 bases and J 4 bases, leaving 11 bases between the germline ends. CDR3 length equals 12 residues. CDR1 is SQVTM and CDR2 is ANQGSEA in the germline V gene. CDR3 coding DNA: TGCAGCGTCAGCGGACGGGCAGATACGCAGTATTTT. Translated: CSVSGRADTQYF.